These T cell receptor beta chains were read from a single sample in a study of blood T cell repertoires in COVID-19. TCRdb's copy holds only in-frame clones and misses some; the assay was immunoSEQ multiplex PCR. Of about 380,000 clones listed, around 87% are singletons. The sequenced sample was PBMCs or T cells enriched from blood (not recorded which). These receptors were obtained from a young man who had recovered from COVID-19. Each CDR3 is given with its conserved first and last residue. D genes are given only for firm matches. Size values are once, few and many counts, or a class for expanded clones, and some rows have none.

D: .; V: TRBV19; J: TRBJ2-2; size: .; DNA: TGTGCCAGTAGTCCCGGTCTACTACTGTTCACCGGGGAGCTGTTTTTT; CDR3: CASSPGLLLFTGELFF
D: .; V: TRBV19; J: TRBJ2-1; size: .; DNA: TGTGCCAGTAGTATAGGGGCGGGGGCCGGGCAGTTCTTC; CDR3: CASSIGAGAGQFF
D: TRBD1; V: TRBV7-2; J: TRBJ1-5; size: .; DNA: TGTGCCAGCAGCTTGGGGACAGCAAATCAGCCCCAGCATTTT; CDR3: CASSLGTANQPQHF
D: TRBD1; V: TRBV5-1; J: TRBJ2-2; size: once; DNA: TGCGCCAGCAGCCCAATCGGACAGGAGGAGCTGTTTTTT; CDR3: CASSPIGQEELFF
D: TRBD1; V: TRBV6-5; J: TRBJ1-5; size: once; DNA: TGTGCCAGCAGACCCGGGACAGAAAGCAATCAGCCCCAGCATTTT; CDR3: CASRPGTESNQPQHF
D: TRBD1; V: TRBV6-5; J: TRBJ2-5; size: .; DNA: TGTGCCAGCAGACGACAGGGTTACCAAGAGACCCAGTACTTC; CDR3: CASRRQGYQETQYF
D: TRBD2; V: TRBV7-9; J: TRBJ2-5; size: .; DNA: TGTGCCAGCCGCGGGGGGGCCGCGGGGCCAGGGGAGACCCAGTACTTC; CDR3: CASRGGAAGPGETQYF
D: .; V: TRBV25-1; J: TRBJ1-2; size: .; DNA: TGTGCCAGCAGTGAATCCCGGGGAGGGGGCTATGGCTACACCTTC; CDR3: CASSESRGGGYGYTF
D: TRBD2; V: TRBV4-2; J: TRBJ2-6; size: .; DNA: TGTGCCAGCAGCCAAGATTACGGGGGGGTCTCTGGGGCCAACGTCCTGACTTTC; CDR3: CASSQDYGGVSGANVLTF
D: .; V: TRBV7-9; J: TRBJ1-1; size: .; DNA: TGTGCCAGCAGCTCGGGAGGTGGGGGCAGGAACACTGAAGCTTTCTTT; CDR3: CASSSGGGGRNTEAFF
D: .; V: TRBV5-4; J: TRBJ1-2; size: .; DNA: TGTGCCAGCAGCTTCGTCGGGGAGGACTATGGCTACACCTTC; CDR3: CASSFVGEDYGYTF
D: TRBD2; V: TRBV4-1; J: TRBJ2-1; size: .; DNA: TGCGCCAGCAGCCAAGGTTTGGCTAGCGGGGGGTATGAGCAGTTCTTC; CDR3: CASSQGLASGGYEQFF
D: .; V: TRBV24-1; J: TRBJ2-3; size: .; DNA: TGTGCCACCAGTGATGCGAGGGGGGGTACAGATACGCAGTATTTT; CDR3: CATSDARGGTDTQYF
D: .; V: TRBV18; J: TRBJ1-3; size: .; DNA: TGTGCCAGCTCACCAGGGCAGGGGAGCGGAAACACCATATATTTT; CDR3: CASSPGQGSGNTIYF
D: .; V: TRBV3-1/TRBV3-2; J: TRBJ2-2; size: .; DNA: TGTGCCAGCAGCCAAGTTTCTCAGGTTACCGGGGAGCTGTTTTTT; CDR3: CASSQVSQVTGELFF
D: .; V: TRBV5-1; J: TRBJ1-1; size: once; DNA: TGCGCCAGCAGCACAGGACAGCCGAACACTGAAGCTTTCTTT; CDR3: CASSTGQPNTEAFF
D: .; V: TRBV27; J: TRBJ1-5; size: .; DNA: TGTGCCAGCAGTTACCGGGACACCAATCAGCCCCAGCATTTT; CDR3: CASSYRDTNQPQHF
D: .; V: TRBV7-2; J: TRBJ1-1; size: .; DNA: TGTGCCAGCAGCTTCGACTTGAACACTGAAGCTTTCTTT; CDR3: CASSFDLNTEAFF
D: TRBD1; V: TRBV10-1; J: TRBJ2-7; size: .; DNA: TGCGCCAGCAGCGAGACAGGGGGCGCCGAGCAGTACTTC; CDR3: CASSETGGAEQYF
D: .; V: TRBV27; J: TRBJ2-7; size: .; DNA: TGTGCCAGCAGTCTAAAGGGGAAGAGGGAGCAGTACTTC; CDR3: CASSLKGKREQYF
D: .; V: TRBV5-1; J: TRBJ2-7; size: .; DNA: TGCGCCAGCAGCTTGGGTGGACAGCCCTCCTACGAGCAGTACTTC; CDR3: CASSLGGQPSYEQYF
D: TRBD1; V: TRBV6-1; J: TRBJ2-1; size: .; DNA: TGTGCCAGCAGTGAGAAAACCGGGACAGGGGACAATGAGCAGTTCTTC; CDR3: CASSEKTGTGDNEQFF
D: .; V: TRBV24-1; J: TRBJ2-2; size: .; DNA: TGTGCCACCAGTGATCTAACCGGGGAGCTGTTTTTT; CDR3: CATSDLTGELFF
D: .; V: TRBV7-9; J: TRBJ1-2; size: .; DNA: TGTGCCAGCAGCTTAGCAGGGGAAGGTGGCTACACCTTC; CDR3: CASSLAGEGGYTF
D: .; V: TRBV4-2; J: TRBJ1-6; size: .; DNA: TGTGCCGGAAGGGGCTCCTATAATTCACCCCTCCACTTT; CDR3: CAGRGSYNSPLHF
D: TRBD2; V: TRBV7-2; J: TRBJ2-5; size: .; DNA: TGTGCCAGCAGCTTACTCCGACTAGCGGGGCAAGAGACCCAGTACTTC; CDR3: CASSLLRLAGQETQYF
D: .; V: TRBV27; J: TRBJ1-1; size: .; DNA: TGTGCCAGCAGCCCACGATTCTTGAGGGAGAACACTGAAGCTTTCTTT; CDR3: CASSPRFLRENTEAFF
D: .; V: TRBV12-3/TRBV12-4; J: TRBJ2-3; size: once; DNA: TGTGCCAGCAGCCAAGGAGGAGGAGATACGCAGTATTTT; CDR3: CASSQGGGDTQYF
D: .; V: TRBV7-9; J: TRBJ1-2; size: .; DNA: TGTGCCAGCAGCTTAGCGCCGGGAATTAACTATGGCTACACCTTC; CDR3: CASSLAPGINYGYTF
D: .; V: TRBV6-5; J: TRBJ1-4; size: .; DNA: TGTGCCAGCAGTTACTCCTGGACTCTCCCGGGGGAAAAACTGTTTTTT; CDR3: CASSYSWTLPGEKLFF
D: TRBD1; V: TRBV7-8; J: TRBJ1-2; size: few; DNA: TGTGCCAGCAGCTTATTGGTTTCGGGACAGAACTATGGCTACACCTTC; CDR3: CASSLLVSGQNYGYTF
D: TRBD1; V: TRBV5-1; J: TRBJ1-2; size: .; DNA: TGCGCCAGCAGGCCGGGACAGGGAGGCGGCTACACCTTC; CDR3: CASRPGQGGGYTF
D: .; V: TRBV19; J: TRBJ1-1; size: few; DNA: TGTGCCAGTAGTAGGGGGCAGGGGTATGGCACTGAAGCTTTCTTT; CDR3: CASSRGQGYGTEAFF
D: .; V: TRBV18; J: TRBJ2-7; size: .; DNA: TGTGCCAGCTCACCACCGGCAGGGGCCGAGCAGTACTTC; CDR3: CASSPPAGAEQYF
D: TRBD1; V: TRBV3-1/TRBV3-2; J: TRBJ1-6; size: .; DNA: TGTGCCAGCAAGGGGACAGGGGCCCCTTATTCACCCCTCCACTTT; CDR3: CASKGTGAPYSPLHF
D: .; V: TRBV20-1; J: TRBJ1-5; size: .; DNA: TGCAGTGCTAGTGGTTATAGCAATCAGCCCCAGCATTTT; CDR3: CSASGYSNQPQHF